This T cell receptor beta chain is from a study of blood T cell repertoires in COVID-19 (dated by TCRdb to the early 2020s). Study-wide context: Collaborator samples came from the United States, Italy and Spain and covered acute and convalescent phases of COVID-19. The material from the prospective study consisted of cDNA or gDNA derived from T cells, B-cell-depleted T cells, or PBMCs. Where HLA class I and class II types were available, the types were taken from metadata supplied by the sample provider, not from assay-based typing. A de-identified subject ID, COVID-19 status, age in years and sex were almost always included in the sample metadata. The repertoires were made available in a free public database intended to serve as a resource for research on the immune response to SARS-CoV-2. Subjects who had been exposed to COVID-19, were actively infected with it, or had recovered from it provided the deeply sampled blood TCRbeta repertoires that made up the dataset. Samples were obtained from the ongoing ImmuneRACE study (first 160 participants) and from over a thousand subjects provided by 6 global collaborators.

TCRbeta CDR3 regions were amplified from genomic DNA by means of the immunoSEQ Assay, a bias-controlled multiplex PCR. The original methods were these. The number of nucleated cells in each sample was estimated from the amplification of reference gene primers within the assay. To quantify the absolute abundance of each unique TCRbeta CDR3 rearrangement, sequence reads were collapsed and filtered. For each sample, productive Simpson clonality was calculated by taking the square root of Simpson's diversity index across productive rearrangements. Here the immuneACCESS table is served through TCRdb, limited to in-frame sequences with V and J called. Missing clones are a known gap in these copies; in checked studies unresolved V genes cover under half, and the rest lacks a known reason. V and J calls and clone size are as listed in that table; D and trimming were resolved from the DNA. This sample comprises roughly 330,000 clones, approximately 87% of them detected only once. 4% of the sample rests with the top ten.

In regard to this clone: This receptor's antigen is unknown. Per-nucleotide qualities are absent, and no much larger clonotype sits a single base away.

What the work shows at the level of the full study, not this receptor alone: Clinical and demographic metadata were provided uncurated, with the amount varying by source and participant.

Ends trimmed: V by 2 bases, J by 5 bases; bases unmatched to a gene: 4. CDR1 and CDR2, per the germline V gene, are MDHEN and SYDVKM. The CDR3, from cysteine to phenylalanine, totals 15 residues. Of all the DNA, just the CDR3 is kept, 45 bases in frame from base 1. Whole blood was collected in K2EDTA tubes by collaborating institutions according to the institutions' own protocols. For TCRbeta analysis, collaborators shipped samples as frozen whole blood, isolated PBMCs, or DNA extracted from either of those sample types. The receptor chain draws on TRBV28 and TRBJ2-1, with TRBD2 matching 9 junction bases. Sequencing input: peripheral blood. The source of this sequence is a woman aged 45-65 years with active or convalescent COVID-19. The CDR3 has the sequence CASSLAGGPNNEQFF. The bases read TGTGCCAGCAGTTTAGCGGGGGGGCCCAACAATGAGCAGTTCTTC.